These 19 T cell receptor beta chains share one sample of origin, sequenced in a study of cytomegalovirus exposure and HLA in healthy donors. The PCR contained 60 Vbeta and 13 Jbeta primers. Data came from immunoSEQ multiplex PCR; TCRdb stores just in-frame clones and leaves some out. The repertoire holds 200,000 or so clones, with about four fifths as singletons. The material sequenced was PBMCs. Every receptor here comes from a boy under 18 in good health and CMV-seronegative.

A single count supports this clone. The V and J genes are TRBV25-1 and TRBJ1-1; D gene ambiguous. The CDR3 spans 15 residues. Trimming pared 1 base from V and 5 bases from J, leaving 14 bases between. Germline V gene data show CDR1 as MGHDK and CDR2 as SYGVNS. CDR3 amino acids: CASSESTAVRTEAFF. The CDR3 coding sequence is TGTGCCAGCAGTGAATCCACAGCCGTGAGAACTGAAGCTTTCTTT.

This chain joins TRBV6-6 and TRBJ2-3, with D unclear. The CDR3 contains 11 residues. The V end lost 4 bases, the J end lost 3 bases, and 2 bases lay between the germline ends. The V gene's germline CDR1 is MNHNY and CDR2 SVGAGI (reference sequence). The CDR3 DNA follows: TGTGCCAGCAGTTCAACAGATACGCAGTATTTT. It yields the protein CASSSTDTQYF.

This clone was seen just once. The chain combines TRBV2 with TRBJ1-1; weak D call: TRBD1 (5 bases). V dropped 7 bases and J dropped 3 bases, with 9 bases sitting between them. Germline V gene sequence: CDR1 SNHLY, CDR2 FYNNEI. The CDR3 sequence is 12 residues long. The CDR3 nucleotides read TGTGCCAGCATCCAGGGATACACTGAAGCTTTCTTT. Its protein is CASIQGYTEAFF.

V is TRBV2 and J is TRBJ2-3, with TRBD1 identical over 7 bases. The J segment lost 6 bases and the V segment lost 10 bases, leaving 19 bases of the junction unmatched. The length of the CDR3 is 16 residues. The germline V gene encodes CDR1 SNHLY and CDR2 FYNNEI. CDR3 region: CATRPRTGQPLDTQYF. CDR3 bases: TGTGCCACCCGACCTCGCACGGGACAGCCGTTGGATACGCAGTATTTT.

V gene TRBV4-1 combines with J gene TRBJ1-5; no reliable D call. CDR3 length: 15 residues. V was trimmed by 1 base and J by 5 bases, leaving 12 bases between them. Germline lookup yields CDR1 MGHRA and CDR2 YSYEKL. CDR3 protein: CASSQVFPFYQPQHF. The CDR3 coding sequence is TGCGCCAGCAGCCAAGTTTTTCCTTTTTATCAGCCCCAGCATTTT.

The chain uses TRBV5-4 and TRBJ1-1; 8 bases agree with TRBD1. CDR1 SGHNT and CDR2 YYREEE come from the germline V gene (reference sequence). The CDR3 totals 14 residues. J gave up 4 bases and V 2 bases, and 4 bases lay outside the gene matches. The CDR3 reads CASSLLRGPTEAFF. The CDR3 DNA is TGTGCCAGCAGCTTACTCAGGGGGCCCACTGAAGCTTTCTTT.

The rearrangement uses TRBV12-5 and TRBJ1-6; the match to TRBD1 covers 9 bases. This CDR3 is built from 16 residues. Germline assignment: CDR1 LGHNT and CDR2 FRNRAP. Trimming took 2 bases from V and 9 from J; bases not matched to a gene: 8. The CDR3, as DNA: TGTGCTAGTGGTTTGCAACAGGGGGCTTTGGGTTCACCCCTCCACTTT. This gives the protein CASGLQQGALGSPLHF.

This chain connects TRBV2 to TRBJ1-6, with TRBD1 matching 9 bases. The CDR3 has 16 residues. Germline loops: CDR1 SNHLY, CDR2 FYNNEI. V trimming: 5 bases; J trimming: 0 bases; junction bases outside the gene matches: 2. The CDR3 loop reads CASSPTGGSYNSPLHF. In DNA, the CDR3 is TGTGCCAGCAGTCCGACAGGGGGCTCCTATAATTCACCCCTCCACTTT.

The gene calls are TRBV2 and TRBJ2-7; D possibly corresponds to TRBD2 (5 bases). Germline V gene sequence: CDR1 SNHLY, CDR2 FYNNEI. Trimming left V 7 bases short and J 1 base short, with 14 bases between. This CDR3 spans 14 amino acids. CDR3 in DNA: TGTGCCAGCAATTTGGAGGTCCTTTCCTACGAGCAGTACTTC. It specifies CASNLEVLSYEQYF.

The chain employs TRBV28 and TRBJ1-1, with D tentatively TRBD1 (5 bases). With 6 bases removed from V and 0 bases from J, the gap between germline ends came to 8 bases. Germline loops: CDR1 MDHEN, CDR2 SYDVKM. The CDR3 length is 13 residues. The CDR3 DNA is TGTGCCAGCAGACTACAGGTGAACACTGAAGCTTTCTTT. Translation: CASRLQVNTEAFF.

The chain uses TRBV5-1 and TRBJ1-1; 8 bases are shared with TRBD1. Germline CDR1 SGHRS, CDR2 YFSETQ. J lost 4 bases, V lost 4 bases, and 9 bases had no gene match. The CDR3 has 15 amino acids. The CDR3 DNA reads as TGCGCCAGCAGCCATACGACAGGGGTGCGCACTGAAGCTTTCTTT. It encodes CASSHTTGVRTEAFF.

CDR3 in amino acids: CASSILHLRTATNYGYTF. The CDR3 nucleotides read TGTGCCAGTAGTATCCTTCATTTACGGACAGCCACTAACTATGGCTACACCTTC. The genes are TRBV19 and TRBJ1-2; TRBD1 is a possible D gene (6 bases). Germline V gene data show CDR1 as LNHDA and CDR2 as SQIVND (reference sequence). This CDR3 region has 18 residues. Between the trimmed V and J ends, which lost 3 bases and 0 bases, there was a span of 20 bases.

The chain links TRBV27 to TRBJ2-7; D possibly corresponds to TRBD2 (6 bases). The CDR3 runs to 13 residues. The V gene's germline CDR1 is MNHEY and CDR2 SMNVEV (reference sequence). Trimming took 11 bases from V and 2 from J, leaving 16 bases between them. For the CDR3, the DNA is TGTGCCGTACGGGCGGGGACCACCTACGAGCAGTACTTC. As protein: CAVRAGTTYEQYF.

The DNA of the CDR3 is TGTGCCAGCAGTGATGCGCAAACTCTTTCACCCCTCCACTTT. Amino acids: CASSDAQTLSPLHF. The V call is TRBV2, the J call TRBJ1-6; D gene unclear. The CDR3 covers 14 residues. Germline CDR1 and CDR2: SNHLY and FYNNEI. V dropped 3 bases and J dropped 9 bases, with 12 bases sitting between them.

The rearrangement uses TRBV19 and TRBJ1-1; 7 positions match TRBD1. The CDR3 extends over 14 amino acids. The V gene's germline CDR1 is LNHDA and CDR2 SQIVND (reference sequence). With V trimmed by 5 bases and J by 2 bases, 5 bases remained unmatched. CDR3 nucleotides: TGTGCCAGTAGTTCCTACAGGGGAAACACTGAAGCTTTCTTT. It codes for CASSSYRGNTEAFF.

V gene TRBV4-1 combines with J gene TRBJ2-2; D is unclear. CDR3 length: 14 amino acids. Trimming stripped 0 bases from V and 6 bases from J, with 8 bases between. Looked up from germline, CDR1 is MGHRA and CDR2 is YSYEKL. CDR3 DNA sequence: TGCGCCAGCAGCCAAGATTTCTTCCCCGGGGAGCTGTTTTTT. Protein sequence: CASSQDFFPGELFF.

CDR3 sequence (DNA): TGCGCCAGCAGCTGGGCGGTCGGGAGCTCCTACGAGCAGTACTTC. It encodes CASSWAVGSSYEQYF. J is TRBJ2-7 and V is TRBV5-1; the D gene is possibly TRBD2 (6 bases). The CDR3 covers 15 residues. Trimming stripped 3 bases from V and 0 bases from J, with 13 bases between. The V gene's germline CDR1 is SGHRS and CDR2 YFSETQ. Drawing the rest from reference TRBV5-1 and TRBJ2-7, the complete variable domain is KAGVTQTPRYLIKTRGQQVTLSCSPISGHRSVSWYQQTPGQGLQFLFEYFSETQRNKGNFPGRFSGRQFSNSRSEMNVSTLELGDSALYLCASSWAVGSSYEQYFGPGTRLTVT.

V and J are TRBV7-2 and TRBJ2-3; D not certain. CDR1 and CDR2 (germline): SGHTA, FQGNSA. With 3 bases removed from V and 2 bases from J, the gap between germline ends came to 6 bases. The length of the CDR3 is 13 residues. CDR3 in DNA: TGTGCCAGCAGCTTTACTTACACAGATACGCAGTATTTT. Protein: CASSFTYTDTQYF.

This sequence joins TRBV2 and TRBJ2-7; a possible D gene is TRBD1 (5 bases). Trimming took 7 bases from V and 2 from J, leaving 12 bases between them. The CDR3 consists of 13 residues. Germline CDR1 is SNHLY and CDR2 is FYNNEI. This chain's CDR3 is CASTLTAPYEQYF. The CDR3, as DNA: TGTGCCAGCACCCTGACAGCTCCCTACGAGCAGTACTTC.